The clone carrying this T cell receptor beta chain was detected only a few times. TCRdb reprocessed the RT-PCR reads with MiXCR, giving one entry per CDR3 protein. Here the sample spans about 570,000 distinct CDR3 sequences, about 11% being singletons. Germline assignment: CDR1 MDHEN and CDR2 SYDVKM. V was pared by 5 bases and J by 5 bases, with 11 bases of the junction left unmatched. This CDR3 is 16 amino acids long. The data were obtained in a study of response to subunit inactivated influenza vaccine. The same data also contributed to another study, on T cells expressing NK-cell markers. That publication notes: UMIs were included in TCR beta cDNA generated by 5'RACE template switching.

The sequenced sample was PBMCs from blood, obtained on the day of vaccination. This TCR came from a man in his fifties who received an inactivated influenza vaccine. V is TRBV28 and J is TRBJ2-5, with TRBD2 matching over 10 bases. This chain's CDR3 is CASSPGLAEDRETQYF. The CDR3 DNA follows: TGTGCCAGCAGTCCAGGACTAGCGGAGGACCGGGAGACCCAGTACTTC.